This TCR beta chain is from a study of technical replicates of blood from a few donors (dated by TCRdb to between 2016 and 2019). In the case of this clone: It lacks a known antigen. Base qualities are missing; no much larger clone stands one base away.

The method behind the library was the immunoSEQ multiplex PCR assay. TCRdb holds this immuneACCESS table with in-frame rearrangements only. Some clones are missing; in checked studies, unresolved V genes explain under half, and the rest has no known cause. Recorded for this sample are about 84,000 clones; roughly 93% of them occurred a single time. The ten largest clones take up under 0.3% of the sample. The CDR3 measures 16 amino acids from cysteine to phenylalanine. The kept DNA is CDR3 alone, 48 bases in frame from the first base. The germline V gene supplies CDR1 SNHLY and CDR2 FYNNEI. The V end loses 4 bases and the J end loses 4 bases, and a stretch of 17 bases separates them.

The sequenced material came from T cells isolated from PBMCs. This TCR was recovered from a human donor in good health. The receptor chain draws on TRBV2 and TRBJ2-4; the D segment could be TRBD2, given 6 matching bases. The sequenced DNA is TGTGCCAGCAGTGGGGAAAAGGGAGGTTGGAAAAACATTCAGTACTTC. This gives the protein CASSGEKGGWKNIQYF.